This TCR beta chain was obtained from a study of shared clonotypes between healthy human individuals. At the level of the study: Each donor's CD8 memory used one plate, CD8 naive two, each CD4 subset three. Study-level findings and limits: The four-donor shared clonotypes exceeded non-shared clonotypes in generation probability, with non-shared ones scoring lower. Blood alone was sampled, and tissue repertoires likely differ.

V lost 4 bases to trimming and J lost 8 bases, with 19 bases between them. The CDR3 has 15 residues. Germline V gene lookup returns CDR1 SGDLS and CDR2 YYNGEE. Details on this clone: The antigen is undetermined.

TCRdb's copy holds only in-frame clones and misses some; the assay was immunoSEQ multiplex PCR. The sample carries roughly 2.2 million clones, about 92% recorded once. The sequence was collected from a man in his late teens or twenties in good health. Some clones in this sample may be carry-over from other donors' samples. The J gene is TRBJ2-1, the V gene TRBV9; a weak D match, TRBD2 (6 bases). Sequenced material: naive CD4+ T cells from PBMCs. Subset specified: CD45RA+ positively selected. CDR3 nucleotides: TGTGCCAGCAGCCTGGGGCTAGCGCATTTCCATGAGCAGTTCTTC. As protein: CASSLGLAHFHEQFF. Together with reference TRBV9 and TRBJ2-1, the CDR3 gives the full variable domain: DSGVTQTPKHLITATGQRVTLRCSPRSGDLSVYWYQQSLDQGLQFLIQYYNGEERAKGNILERFSAQQFPDLHSELNLSSLELGDSALYFCASSLGLAHFHEQFFGPGTRLTVL.